This record covers a single T cell receptor beta chain. This sample was included in a study of CD8 T cells in Susac syndrome. The ends were cut back, 2 bases at V and 1 base at J, with 8 bases in the middle. Germline V gives CDR1 SNHLY, CDR2 FYNNEI. CDR3 length: 14 residues. Random hexamers served to reverse transcribe roughly 0.5 to 1 ug RNA. TCRdb ran MiXCR on the immunoSEQ multiplex PCR reads and lists one entry per CDR3 protein. The repertoire holds around 69,000 distinct CDR3 sequences, with just over 95% as singletons. The sample consisted of CD4+ T cells from PBMCs. The clonotype originates from a human donor with multiple sclerosis. V and J are TRBV2 and TRBJ1-1; perhaps TRBD1 as D (6 bases). In nucleotides, the CDR3 is TGTGCCAGCAGTGAACAGGGGTGGAACACTGAAGCTTTCTTT. It translates to CASSEQGWNTEAFF.